This T cell receptor (beta chain) derives from a study of blood T cell repertoires in COVID-19. Germline V CDR1 and CDR2: MNHEY, SMNVEV (reference sequence). The CDR3 is 14 amino acids. Trimming stripped 2 bases from V and 4 bases from J, with 11 bases between. Per the study methods: Nucleated cell counts were estimated from reference gene primer amplification. Sequencing was performed with immunoSEQ multiplex PCR; in TCRdb, only in-frame clones are kept and a portion is missing. The V and J calls and clone size come from that table; D and trimming were worked out from the DNA. The sample contains over 110,000 clones, roughly 88% of which appear only once.

The TCR comes from an older man with acute or convalescent COVID-19. Sequences were obtained from peripheral blood. The rearrangement links TRBV27 to TRBJ1-1, with D perhaps TRBD1 (5 bases). For the CDR3, the DNA is TGTGCCAGCAGTTTAATTGGCGGGGGCACTGAAGCTTTCTTT. Amino acids: CASSLIGGGTEAFF.